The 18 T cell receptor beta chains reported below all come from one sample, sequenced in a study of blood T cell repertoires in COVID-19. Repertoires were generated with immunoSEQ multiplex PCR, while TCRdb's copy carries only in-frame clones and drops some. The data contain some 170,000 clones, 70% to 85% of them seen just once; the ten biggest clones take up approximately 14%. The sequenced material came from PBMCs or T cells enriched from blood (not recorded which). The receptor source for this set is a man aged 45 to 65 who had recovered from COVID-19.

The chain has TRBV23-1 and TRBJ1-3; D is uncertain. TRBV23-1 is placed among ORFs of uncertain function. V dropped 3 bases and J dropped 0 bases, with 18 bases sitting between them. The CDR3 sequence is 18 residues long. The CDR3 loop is CASSHPEGPGLSGNTIYF. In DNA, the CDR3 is TGCGCCAGCAGTCATCCCGAGGGTCCAGGCCTCTCTGGAAACACCATATATTTT.

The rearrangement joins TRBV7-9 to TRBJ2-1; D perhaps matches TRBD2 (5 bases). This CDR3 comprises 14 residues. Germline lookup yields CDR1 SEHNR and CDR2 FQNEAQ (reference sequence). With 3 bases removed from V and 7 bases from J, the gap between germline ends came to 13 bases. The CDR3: CASSLDSPPNEQFF. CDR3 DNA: TGTGCCAGCAGCTTGGACTCCCCACCTAATGAGCAGTTCTTC.

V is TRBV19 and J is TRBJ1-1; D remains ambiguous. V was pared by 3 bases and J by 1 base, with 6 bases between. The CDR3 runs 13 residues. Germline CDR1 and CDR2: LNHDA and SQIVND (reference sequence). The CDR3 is CASSINRNTEAFF. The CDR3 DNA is TGTGCCAGTAGTATTAACAGGAACACTGAAGCTTTCTTT.

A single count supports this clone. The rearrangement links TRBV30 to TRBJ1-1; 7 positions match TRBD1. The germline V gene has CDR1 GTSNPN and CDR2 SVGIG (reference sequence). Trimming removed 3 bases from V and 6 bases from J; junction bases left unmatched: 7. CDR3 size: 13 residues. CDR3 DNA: TGTGCCTGGAGGGTACAGGGGATCTCTGAAGCTTTCTTT. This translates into CAWRVQGISEAFF.

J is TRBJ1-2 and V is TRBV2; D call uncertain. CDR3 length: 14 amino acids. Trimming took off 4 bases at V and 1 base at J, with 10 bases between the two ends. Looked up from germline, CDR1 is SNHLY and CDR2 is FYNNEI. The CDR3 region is CASSATVGNYGYTF. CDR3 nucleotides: TGTGCCAGCAGTGCGACTGTGGGTAACTATGGCTACACCTTC.

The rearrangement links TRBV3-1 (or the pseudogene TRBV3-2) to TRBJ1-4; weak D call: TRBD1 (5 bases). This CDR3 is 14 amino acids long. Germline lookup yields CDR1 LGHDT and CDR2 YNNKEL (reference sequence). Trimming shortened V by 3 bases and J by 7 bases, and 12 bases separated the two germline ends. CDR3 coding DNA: TGTGCCAGCAGCCATACAGGACAAGGTGAAAAACTGTTTTTT. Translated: CASSHTGQGEKLFF.

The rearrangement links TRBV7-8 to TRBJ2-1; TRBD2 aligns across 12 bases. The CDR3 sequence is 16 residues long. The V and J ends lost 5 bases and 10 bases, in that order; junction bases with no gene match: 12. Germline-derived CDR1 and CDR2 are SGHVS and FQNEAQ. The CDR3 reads CASSLARLAGVGEQFF. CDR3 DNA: TGTGCCAGCAGCCTCGCAAGACTAGCGGGGGTGGGGGAGCAGTTCTTC.

The CDR3 nucleotides read TGTGCCAGCTCGGGGAACTATGGCTACACCTTC. It yields the protein CASSGNYGYTF. The rearrangement links TRBV6-5 to TRBJ1-2, with D uncertain. V lost 8 bases to trimming and J lost 2 bases, with 6 bases between them. This CDR3 contains 11 residues. Per germline, CDR1 MNHEY and CDR2 SVGAGI.

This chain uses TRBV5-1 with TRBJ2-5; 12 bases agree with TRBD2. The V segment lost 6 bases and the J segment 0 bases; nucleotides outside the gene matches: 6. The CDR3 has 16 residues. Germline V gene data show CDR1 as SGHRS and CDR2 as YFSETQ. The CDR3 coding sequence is TGCGCCAGCAAATGGACTAGCGGGGCGTACCAAGAGACCCAGTACTTC. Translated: CASKWTSGAYQETQYF.

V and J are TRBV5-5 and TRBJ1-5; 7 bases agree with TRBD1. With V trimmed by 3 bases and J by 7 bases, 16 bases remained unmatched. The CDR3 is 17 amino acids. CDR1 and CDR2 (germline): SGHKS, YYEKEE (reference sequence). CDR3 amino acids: CASSSVMTGISGQPQHF. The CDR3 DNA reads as TGTGCCAGCAGCTCGGTCATGACAGGGATTTCCGGCCAGCCCCAGCATTTT. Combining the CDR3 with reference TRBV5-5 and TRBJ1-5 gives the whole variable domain DAGVTQSPTHLIKTRGQQVTLRCSPISGHKSVSWYQQVLGQGPQFIFQYYEKEERGRGNFPDRFSARQFPNYSSELNVNALLLGDSALYLCASSSVMTGISGQPQHFGDGTRLSIL.

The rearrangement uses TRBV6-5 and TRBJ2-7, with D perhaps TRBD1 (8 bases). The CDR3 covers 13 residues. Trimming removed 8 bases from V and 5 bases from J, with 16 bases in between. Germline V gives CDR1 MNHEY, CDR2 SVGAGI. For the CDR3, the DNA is TGTGCCAGCGGCCACAGGGGGAGGGACGAGCAGTACTTC. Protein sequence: CASGHRGRDEQYF.

The CDR3 sequence: CASSFTTGTNGYTF. The CDR3, as DNA: TGTGCCAGCAGTTTCACCACAGGGACCAATGGCTACACCTTC. This rearrangement joins TRBV6-5 to TRBJ1-2; tentative D call: TRBD1 (6 bases). V dropped 4 bases and J dropped 6 bases, with 15 bases sitting between them. Germline V gene sequence: CDR1 MNHEY, CDR2 SVGAGI. The CDR3 is 14 amino acids.

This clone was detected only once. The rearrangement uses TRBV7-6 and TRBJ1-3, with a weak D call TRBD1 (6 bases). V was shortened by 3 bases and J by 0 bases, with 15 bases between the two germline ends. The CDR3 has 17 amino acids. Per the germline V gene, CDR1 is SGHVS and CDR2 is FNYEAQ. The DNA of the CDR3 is TGTGCCAGCAGCTTCTACGACAGGCGAAGCTCTGGAAACACCATATATTTT. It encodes CASSFYDRRSSGNTIYF.

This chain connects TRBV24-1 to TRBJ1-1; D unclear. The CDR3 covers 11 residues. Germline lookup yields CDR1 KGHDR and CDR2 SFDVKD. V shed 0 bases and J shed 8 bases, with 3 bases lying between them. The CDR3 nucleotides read TGTGCCACCAGTGATTTGACAGAAGCTTTCTTT. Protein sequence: CATSDLTEAFF.

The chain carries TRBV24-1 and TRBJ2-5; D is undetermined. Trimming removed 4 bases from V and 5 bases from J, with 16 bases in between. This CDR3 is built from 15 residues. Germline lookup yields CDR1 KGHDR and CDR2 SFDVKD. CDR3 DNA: TGTGCCACCAGTGACCATAGGAGCTTTAGGGAGACCCAGTACTTC. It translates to CATSDHRSFRETQYF.

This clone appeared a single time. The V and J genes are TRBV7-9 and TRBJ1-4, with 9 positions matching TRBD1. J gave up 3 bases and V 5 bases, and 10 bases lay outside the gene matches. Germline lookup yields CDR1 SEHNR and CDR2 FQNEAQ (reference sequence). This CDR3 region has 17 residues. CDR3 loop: CASSTTTGGSANEKLFF. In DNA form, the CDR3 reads TGTGCCAGCAGCACTACGACAGGGGGTTCGGCTAATGAAAAACTGTTTTTT.

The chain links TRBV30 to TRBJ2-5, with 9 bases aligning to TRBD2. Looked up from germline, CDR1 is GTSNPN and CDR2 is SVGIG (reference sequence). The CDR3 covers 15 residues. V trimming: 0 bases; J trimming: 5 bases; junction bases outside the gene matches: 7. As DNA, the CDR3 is TGTGCCTGGAGTGTAGGGGCGGGGGGGGCTGAGACCCAGTACTTC. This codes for CAWSVGAGGAETQYF.

The DNA of the CDR3 is TGTGCCAGCAATCAGGGGGCGGCGGGAACTGAAGCTTTCTTT. Encoded protein: CASNQGAAGTEAFF. The chain carries TRBV6-5 and TRBJ1-1; 8 bases line up with TRBD1. This CDR3 has 14 amino acids. V lost 7 bases, J lost 5 bases, and 9 bases stayed unmatched. CDR1 and CDR2 (germline): MNHEY, SVGAGI.